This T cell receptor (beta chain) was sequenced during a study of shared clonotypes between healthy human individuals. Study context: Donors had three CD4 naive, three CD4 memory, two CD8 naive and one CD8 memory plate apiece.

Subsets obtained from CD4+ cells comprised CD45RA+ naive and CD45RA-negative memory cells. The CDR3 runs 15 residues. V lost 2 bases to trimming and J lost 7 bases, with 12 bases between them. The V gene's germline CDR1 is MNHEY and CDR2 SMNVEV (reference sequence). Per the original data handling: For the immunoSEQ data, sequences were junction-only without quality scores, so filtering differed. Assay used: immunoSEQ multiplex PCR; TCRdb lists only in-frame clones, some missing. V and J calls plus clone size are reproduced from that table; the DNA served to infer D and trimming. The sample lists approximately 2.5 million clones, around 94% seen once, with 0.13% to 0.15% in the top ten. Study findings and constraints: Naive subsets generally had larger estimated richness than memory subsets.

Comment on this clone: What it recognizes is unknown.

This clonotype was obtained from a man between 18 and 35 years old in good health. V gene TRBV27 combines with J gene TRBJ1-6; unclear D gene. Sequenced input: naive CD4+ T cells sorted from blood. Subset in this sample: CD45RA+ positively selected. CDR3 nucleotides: TGTGCCAGCAGTTTACCCCCGGGTCCAAATTCACCCCTCCACTTT. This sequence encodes CASSLPPGPNSPLHF.